The clone carrying this T cell receptor beta chain was seen a handful of times. Its target is unknown. This sample was included in a study of regulatory T cells in long-lasting Graves disease. On the study more broadly: Those with persistent Graves' disease had received antithyroid drugs for over 5 years with positive TSH receptor antibodies.

General study points: Persistent Graves' patients showed reduced TCR diversity versus newly diagnosed patients.

Construction of TCR beta libraries relied on iRepertoire HTBI primers and on Arm-PCR targeting CDR3 regions. Study processing details: Identified across the samples were approximately 60 TRBV segments and around 14 TRBJ segments. TCRdb called the multiplex PCR reads again in MiXCR, with one record for every CDR3 protein. Here the V and J calls rest on TCRdb's processing, not on the authors' analysis. Seen here are hundreds of thousands of distinct CDR3 sequences, roughly 20% observed once, and the top ten hold 7% to 10%. Time point meaning: persistent/refractory GD, antithyroid drugs over 5 years with positive TRAb. Isolated PBMC RNA provided the starting material for the TCR library. EDTA tubes received roughly 10 milliliters of drawn peripheral blood. Trimming removed 5 bases from V and 4 bases from J; junction bases left unmatched: 7. The CDR3 sequence is 17 residues long. Germline CDR1 reads MNHEY; CDR2 reads SVGEGT.

The source of this sequence is a female donor with Graves disease. Sequences were derived from peripheral blood mononuclear cells (PBMCs), sampled when the disease was refractory, from a patient treated with antithyroid drugs. The chain is built from TRBV6-2 or TRBV6-3 and TRBJ2-5, with TRBD2 identical over 16 bases. CDR3: CASSAGLAGGPVETQYF. In DNA form, the CDR3 reads TGTGCCAGCAGTGCGGGACTAGCGGGAGGGCCGGTAGAGACCCAGTACTTC.